Following are 23 T cell receptor beta chains from one sample sequenced in a study of PD-L1 blockade in urothelial cancer. Using immunoSEQ multiplex PCR, the repertoire was profiled, and TCRdb retains in-frame clones only, with some absent. The table lists 25,000 to 35,000 clones, about 87% of them singletons. The sequences come from PBMCs, collected around atezolizumab (anti-PD-L1) treatment. The receptors were gathered from a man aged 45-65 years with urothelial cancer.

This clone was seen a handful of times. The chain uses TRBV30 and TRBJ1-6, with D perhaps TRBD1 (5 bases). Germline CDR1 is GTSNPN and CDR2 is SVGIG (reference sequence). Between the trimmed V and J ends, which lost 4 bases and 9 bases, there was a span of 13 bases. This CDR3 contains 13 residues. The CDR3 is CAWKGPGFSPLHF. Here the CDR3 DNA reads TGTGCCTGGAAGGGGCCAGGGTTTTCACCCCTCCACTTT.

In this sample, this clone turned up once. This chain connects TRBV4-2 to TRBJ1-2; TRBD1 agrees at 9 bases. CDR3 size: 18 residues. V lost 5 bases to trimming and J lost 2 bases; unmatched junction nucleotides: 15. Per the germline V gene, CDR1 is LGHNA and CDR2 is YNFKEQ. The CDR3 loop is CASSTQQGAVSLNYGYTF. CDR3 nucleotide sequence: TGTGCCAGCAGCACCCAACAGGGGGCGGTTAGTCTAAACTATGGCTACACCTTC.

The chain links TRBV18 to TRBJ1-5; D not certain. The CDR3 spans 14 residues. Germline V CDR1 and CDR2: KGHSH, LQKENI. Deletions cut 6 bases from V and 6 bases from J, with 15 bases between. This CDR3 is CASSPLAGIQPQHF. The CDR3 DNA reads as TGTGCCAGCTCGCCTCTTGCGGGAATTCAGCCCCAGCATTTT.

V is TRBV6-5 and J is TRBJ2-3, with 8 bases that match TRBD1. The trim removed 6 bases at V and 3 bases at J, leaving 8 bases unmatched. Germline CDR1 reads MNHEY; CDR2 reads SVGAGI. The CDR3 runs 15 residues. The CDR3: CASSKGTGGTDTQYF. Here the CDR3 DNA reads TGTGCCAGCAGCAAGGGGACAGGTGGAACAGATACGCAGTATTTT.

The rearrangement joins TRBV7-9 to TRBJ2-2; 8 bases map to TRBD2. The germline CDR1 and CDR2 sequences are SEHNR and FQNEAQ (reference sequence). The CDR3 is 16 residues long. V gave up 5 bases and J gave up 6 bases; unmatched junction bases: 11. CDR3 protein: CASSRRGGRDPGELFF. DNA of the CDR3: TGTGCCAGCAGCCGTCGGGGGGGGCGCGATCCCGGGGAGCTGTTTTTT.

This clone appeared once. The CDR3 sequence is CASSPGLAPYNEQFF. The DNA of the CDR3 is TGTGCCAGCAGTCCGGGACTAGCGCCCTACAATGAGCAGTTCTTC. J is TRBJ2-1 and V is TRBV28, with 10 bases fitting TRBD2. V lost 5 bases to trimming and J lost 2 bases; unmatched junction nucleotides: 3. Germline CDR1 MDHEN, CDR2 SYDVKM. The length of the CDR3 is 15 residues. The variable domain in full, with the rest retrieved from reference TRBV28 and TRBJ2-1, is DVKVTQSSRYLVKRTGEKVFLECVQDMDHENMFWYRQDPGLGLRLIYFSYDVKMKEKGDIPEGYSVSREKKERFSLILESASTNQTSMYLCASSPGLAPYNEQFFGPGTRLTVL.

The rearrangement joins TRBV25-1 to TRBJ2-7; 8 bases fit TRBD2. This CDR3 comprises 14 residues. The germline CDR1 and CDR2 sequences are MGHDK and SYGVNS. Germline trimming cut 1 base from V and 9 bases from J; bases unmatched to any gene: 8. The CDR3 DNA follows: TGTGCCAGCAGTGAATCTGGGACTAGTCCTGTGCAGTACTTC. Amino acid sequence: CASSESGTSPVQYF.

The chain is built from TRBV6-4 and TRBJ2-1; a weak D match, TRBD2 (5 bases). Trimming took off 3 bases at V and 0 bases at J, with 6 bases between the two ends. Looked up from germline, CDR1 is MRHNA and CDR2 is SNTAGT. The CDR3 is made up of 14 amino acids. CDR3 nucleotide sequence: TGTGCCAGCAGTGAGGGGAGCTCCTACAATGAGCAGTTCTTC. It is translated as CASSEGSSYNEQFF.

The V and J genes are TRBV7-8 and TRBJ1-5, with D possibly TRBD1 on 6 matching bases. Trimming pared 4 bases from V and 6 bases from J, leaving 19 bases between. The CDR3 has 16 residues. Germline CDR1 and CDR2: SGHVS and FQNEAQ. The CDR3 nucleotides read TGTGCCAGCAGCTCGTGGACAGACGAAGCCGGTCAGCCCCAGCATTTT. Translated: CASSSWTDEAGQPQHF.

The chain recombines TRBV4-1 with TRBJ1-6; 10 nucleotides line up with TRBD1. V was pared by 3 bases and J by 5 bases, with 1 base of the junction left unmatched. Looked up from germline, CDR1 is MGHRA and CDR2 is YSYEKL. The CDR3 has 15 residues. In DNA form, the CDR3 reads TGCGCCAGCAGCCACGGGACAGGGGATAATTCACCCCTCCACTTT. This sequence encodes CASSHGTGDNSPLHF.

The chain uses TRBV30 and TRBJ2-3; D is possibly TRBD2 (6 bases). Germline lookup yields CDR1 GTSNPN and CDR2 SVGIG (reference sequence). The CDR3 is made up of 10 amino acids. V was cut by 5 bases and J by 12 bases, with 12 bases left in between. The CDR3 loop is CAWYGTSQYF. The CDR3 nucleotides are TGTGCCTGGTATGGGACTTCTCAGTATTTT.

The chain is built from TRBV9 and TRBJ2-1, with D possibly matching TRBD2 (5 bases). The V gene's germline CDR1 is SGDLS and CDR2 YYNGEE. The CDR3 totals 13 residues. V lost 0 bases, J lost 9 bases, and 10 bases lay in between. CDR3 protein: CASSVVLEGEQFF. CDR3 DNA sequence: TGTGCCAGCAGCGTAGTGCTAGAGGGTGAGCAGTTCTTC.

The rearrangement links TRBV7-9 to TRBJ2-7, with a tentative D call TRBD2 (6 bases). V shed 5 bases and J shed 0 bases, with 11 bases lying between them. The CDR3 consists of 14 residues. The V gene's germline CDR1 is SEHNR and CDR2 FQNEAQ (reference sequence). The CDR3: CASSGTGSSYEQYF. CDR3 sequence (DNA): TGTGCCAGCAGCGGAACCGGGAGCTCCTACGAGCAGTACTTC. The full variable domain, completed using reference TRBV7-9 and TRBJ2-7, is DTGVSQNPRHKITKRGQNVTFRCDPISEHNRLYWYRQTLGQGPEFLTYFQNEAQLEKSRLLSDRFSAERPKGSFSTLEIQRTEQGDSAMYLCASSGTGSSYEQYFGPGTRLTVT.

The V call is TRBV28, the J call TRBJ2-1, with D perhaps TRBD2 (6 bases). The ends were cut back, 3 bases at V and 9 bases at J, with 15 bases in the middle. From germline, CDR1 is MDHEN and CDR2 SYDVKM. The CDR3 is made up of 14 amino acids. This CDR3 reads CASSFRRARGEQFF. In nucleotides, the CDR3 is TGTGCCAGCAGTTTTCGGAGGGCACGGGGTGAGCAGTTCTTC.

V usage is TRBV9 and J usage is TRBJ2-5; D possibly corresponds to TRBD2 (5 bases). This CDR3 is built from 16 residues. Trimming took 3 bases from V and 5 from J, leaving 20 bases between them. Germline V gene sequence: CDR1 SGDLS, CDR2 YYNGEE. The CDR3 loop reads CASSAPRQDGVETQYF. DNA for the CDR3: TGTGCCAGCAGCGCCCCGAGGCAGGACGGGGTGGAGACCCAGTACTTC.

The chain links TRBV5-1 to TRBJ2-2; 7 positions match TRBD2. J gave up 2 bases and V 7 bases, and 11 bases lay outside the gene matches. This CDR3 comprises 16 residues. CDR1 is SGHRS, CDR2 YFSETQ, per germline. The CDR3 protein is CASRWGGRSNTGELFF. CDR3 DNA sequence: TGCGCCAGCCGTTGGGGGGGACGAAGCAACACCGGGGAGCTGTTTTTT.

The chain joins TRBV30 to TRBJ2-5; 7 bases fit TRBD1. Trimming took 3 bases from V and 4 from J; bases not matched to a gene: 11. The CDR3 sequence is 15 residues long. Per germline, CDR1 GTSNPN and CDR2 SVGIG (reference sequence). The CDR3 reads CAWSPNRGPLETQYF. CDR3 DNA: TGTGCCTGGAGCCCAAACAGGGGCCCCCTAGAGACCCAGTACTTC.

The chain recombines TRBV6-5 with TRBJ2-7; 8 bases fit TRBD1. CDR3 length: 15 amino acids. Germline V lookup: CDR1 MNHEY, CDR2 SVGAGI. J lost 1 base, V lost 6 bases, and 8 bases had no gene match. The CDR3 protein is CASSRGTGGSYEQYF. The CDR3 nucleotides are TGTGCCAGCAGCCGGGGGACAGGTGGATCCTACGAGCAGTACTTC.

This chain links TRBV4-3 with TRBJ2-2; D gene uncertain. The V and J ends lost 3 bases and 8 bases respectively, with 4 bases between them. The germline V gene encodes CDR1 LGHNA and CDR2 YSLEER. This CDR3 spans 11 amino acids. The DNA for the CDR3 is TGCGCCAGCAGCCAGCTAGGGGAGCTGTTTTTT. Its protein product is CASSQLGELFF.

This clone showed up just a few times. This chain uses TRBV18 with TRBJ2-1; 7 nucleotides match TRBD1. Germline V gene data show CDR1 as KGHSH and CDR2 as LQKENI. This CDR3 contains 15 residues. J gave up 2 bases and V 6 bases, and 7 bases lay outside the gene matches. The CDR3 nucleotides read TGTGCCAGCTCTCAACTTCAGGGGGCCTACAATGAGCAGTTCTTC. Translating it yields CASSQLQGAYNEQFF.

The chain recombines TRBV27 with TRBJ2-5, with 8 bases aligning to TRBD1. Germline trimming cut 5 bases from V and 1 base from J; bases unmatched to any gene: 6. Germline V gene lookup returns CDR1 MNHEY and CDR2 SMNVEV (reference sequence). This CDR3 has 15 amino acids. The CDR3 coding sequence is TGTGCCAGCAGTCAACCGGGACAGGCCCAAGAGACCCAGTACTTC. This encodes CASSQPGQAQETQYF.

DNA of the CDR3: TGCGCCAGCAGCCAGTCCATCGGGGGTGCCTATGGCTACACCTTC. Amino acid sequence: CASSQSIGGAYGYTF. The gene calls are TRBV4-1 and TRBJ1-2; D is possibly TRBD1 (5 bases). The CDR3 contains 15 residues. V lost 3 bases, J lost 4 bases, and 15 bases lay in between. From germline, CDR1 is MGHRA and CDR2 YSYEKL.

The CDR3 region is CASSQGRVGTGDSPLHF. CDR3 bases: TGCGCCAGCAGCCAAGGAAGGGTGGGGACTGGGGATTCACCCCTCCACTTT. The chain joins TRBV4-1 to TRBJ1-6; perhaps TRBD1 as D (5 bases). Trimming stripped 1 base from V and 8 bases from J, with 18 bases between. Germline CDR1 reads MGHRA; CDR2 reads YSYEKL. This CDR3 region has 17 residues.